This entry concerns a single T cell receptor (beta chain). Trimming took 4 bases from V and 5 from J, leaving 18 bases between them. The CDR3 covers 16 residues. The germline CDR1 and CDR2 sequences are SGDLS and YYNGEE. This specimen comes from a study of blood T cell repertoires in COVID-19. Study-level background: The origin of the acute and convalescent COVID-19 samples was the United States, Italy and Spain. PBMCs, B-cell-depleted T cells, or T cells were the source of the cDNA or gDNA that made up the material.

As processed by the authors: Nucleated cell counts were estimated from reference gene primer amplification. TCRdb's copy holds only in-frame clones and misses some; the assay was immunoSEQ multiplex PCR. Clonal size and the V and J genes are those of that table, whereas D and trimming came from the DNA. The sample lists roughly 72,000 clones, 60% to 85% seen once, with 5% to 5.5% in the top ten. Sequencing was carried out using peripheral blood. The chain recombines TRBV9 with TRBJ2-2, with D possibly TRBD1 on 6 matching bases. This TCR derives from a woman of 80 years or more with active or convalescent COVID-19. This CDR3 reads CASSLGAGGGTGELFF. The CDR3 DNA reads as TGTGCCAGCAGCCTGGGGGCAGGAGGAGGAACCGGGGAGCTGTTTTTT.